Each of the 20 T cell receptor beta chains below was sequenced from the same sample in a study of shared T cell receptors in the human thymus. Only in-frame clones appear in the TCRdb table, and some are missing; sequencing was by immunoSEQ multiplex PCR. The sample consists of 63,000 or so clones, roughly 96% of them appearing once. The sequenced sample was thymocytes. All receptors derive from a human donor.

In DNA, the CDR3 is TGTGCCAGCAGCCCCTCAGGGGATCTGAACACTGAAGCTTTCTTT. Translating it yields CASSPSGDLNTEAFF. The V and J genes are TRBV7-6 and TRBJ1-1, with D possibly being TRBD1 (6 bases). This CDR3 is built from 15 residues. V lost 5 bases, J lost 0 bases, and 13 bases lay in between. Germline V CDR1 and CDR2: SGHVS, FNYEAQ.

V and J are TRBV7-2 and TRBJ2-1; TRBD2 matches 7 bases. The CDR3 is 15 residues long. Looked up from germline, CDR1 is SGHTA and CDR2 is FQGNSA. J lost 3 bases, V lost 1 base, and 3 bases had no gene match. The CDR3 sequence is CASSLGTRGYNEQFF. CDR3 sequence (DNA): TGTGCCAGCAGCTTAGGGACTAGGGGCTACAATGAGCAGTTCTTC.

This rearrangement joins TRBV7-3 to TRBJ1-2; TRBD1 might be the D (6 bases). V shed 5 bases and J shed 9 bases, with 25 bases lying between them. The germline V gene encodes CDR1 SGHTA and CDR2 FQGTGA. The CDR3 runs to 16 residues. CDR3 coding DNA: TGTGCCAGCAGCCCCACAGGGCCAGCCCAACCGCCGAGCTACACCTTC. Encoded protein: CASSPTGPAQPPSYTF.

The chain carries TRBV11-2 and TRBJ1-5; 9 bases fit TRBD1. CDR1 and CDR2 (germline): SGHAT, FQNNGV. Germline trimming cut 0 bases from V and 0 bases from J; bases unmatched to any gene: 6. The CDR3 runs 18 residues. CDR3 nucleotides: TGTGCCAGCAGCTTAGAGGGACAGGGACAAAATAGCAATCAGCCCCAGCATTTT. It encodes CASSLEGQGQNSNQPQHF.

V usage is TRBV15 and J usage is TRBJ1-5; TRBD1 matches 10 bases. The germline V gene has CDR1 LNHNV and CDR2 YYDKDF (reference sequence). The CDR3 sequence is 15 residues long. V lost 3 bases to trimming and J lost 5 bases; unmatched junction nucleotides: 4. CDR3: CATSSLGTGDQPQHF. The CDR3, as DNA: TGTGCCACCAGCAGTCTCGGGACAGGGGATCAGCCCCAGCATTTT.

The chain uses TRBV7-2 and TRBJ2-3, with D possibly being TRBD1 (5 bases). Trimming shortened V by 5 bases and J by 6 bases, and 21 bases separated the two germline ends. Per the germline V gene, CDR1 is SGHTA and CDR2 is FQGNSA. The CDR3 has 16 residues. As DNA, the CDR3 is TGTGCCAGCAGCCGAATTATAGGGGTGGGTTCGGATACGCAGTATTTT. Translation gives CASSRIIGVGSDTQYF. Together with reference TRBV7-2 and TRBJ2-3, the CDR3 gives the full variable domain: GAGVSQSPSNKVTEKGKDVELRCDPISGHTALYWYRQSLGQGLEFLIYFQGNSAPDKSGLPSDRFSAERTGGSVSTLTIQRTQQEDSAVYLCASSRIIGVGSDTQYFGPGTRLTVL.

The chain carries TRBV6-6 and TRBJ2-1, with TRBD2 identical over 8 bases. CDR3 length equals 14 residues. Germline CDR1 reads MNHNY; CDR2 reads SVGAGI (reference sequence). Trimming took 0 bases from V and 16 from J; bases not matched to a gene: 11. The CDR3 coding sequence is TGTGCCAGCAGTTACTCGAGTGGTGACACTAGCGGATTCTTC. It codes for CASSYSSGDTSGFF.

This clone was found once. The V and J genes are TRBV19 and TRBJ2-7; D is perhaps TRBD2 (6 bases). Trimming stripped 6 bases from V and 2 bases from J, with 11 bases between. From germline, CDR1 is LNHDA and CDR2 SQIVND (reference sequence). The CDR3 loop spans 13 amino acids. CDR3 sequence reads: CASRRAGPYEQYF. The CDR3 DNA reads as TGTGCCAGTAGGAGGGCGGGGCCCTACGAGCAGTACTTC.

The gene calls are TRBV2 and TRBJ2-2; D possibly corresponds to TRBD1 (5 bases). Trimming took 7 bases from V and 3 from J, leaving 9 bases between them. CDR1 SNHLY and CDR2 FYNNEI come from the germline V gene. CDR3 length: 13 amino acids. As DNA, the CDR3 is TGTGCCAGCAAGGTCAGGGACACCGGGGAGCTGTTTTTT. Translating gives CASKVRDTGELFF.

V and J are TRBV25-1 and TRBJ1-5; D may be TRBD1 (5 bases). Germline values: CDR1 MGHDK, CDR2 SYGVNS. The length of the CDR3 is 15 residues. Deletions cut 1 base from V and 2 bases from J, with 9 bases between. DNA for the CDR3: TGTGCCAGCAGTGAATCCCAGGGCGGCAATCAGCCCCAGCATTTT. Translation: CASSESQGGNQPQHF.

The genes are TRBV5-4 and TRBJ2-3; D tentatively fits TRBD1 or TRBD2 (5 bases each). The germline V and J ends were trimmed by 4 bases and 2 bases, with 17 bases remaining between them. The CDR3 sequence is 16 residues long. Germline V CDR1 and CDR2: SGHNT, YYREEE (reference sequence). The chain's CDR3 is CASSRDRTLVTDTQYF. The CDR3 bases are TGTGCCAGCAGCCGGGACCGAACGCTTGTCACAGATACGCAGTATTTT.

Turning to this clone: The junction does not match germline at one end; this may be a read error. This chain joins TRBV4-3 and TRBJ2-7; 13 nucleotides align to TRBD2. CDR1 is LGHNA, CDR2 YSLEER, per germline. The CDR3 is 13 residues long. The CDR3 here is CASSQDGLAGALF. CDR3 sequence (DNA): TGCGCCAGCAGCCAAGACGGACTAGCGGGGGCTCTTTTC.

The chain has TRBV6-5 and TRBJ2-1; unclear D gene. The CDR3 length is 13 residues. V lost 4 bases, J lost 2 bases, and 6 bases lay in between. The germline V gene has CDR1 MNHEY and CDR2 SVGAGI. CDR3 DNA sequence: TGTGCCAGCAGTTTAACTACCTACAATGAGCAGTTCTTC. Translated: CASSLTTYNEQFF.

The chain joins TRBV5-5 to TRBJ2-3; D perhaps matches TRBD2 (5 bases). Germline V CDR1 and CDR2: SGHKS, YYEKEE (reference sequence). V lost 6 bases and J 3 bases, leaving 23 bases between the germline ends. This CDR3 is 17 amino acids long. CDR3 amino acids: CASIIGLNKRGTDTQYF. Here the CDR3 DNA reads TGTGCCAGCATTATAGGACTGAACAAGAGAGGTACAGATACGCAGTATTTT. Full variable domain (outside the CDR3, taken from reference TRBV5-5 and TRBJ2-3): DAGVTQSPTHLIKTRGQQVTLRCSPISGHKSVSWYQQVLGQGPQFIFQYYEKEERGRGNFPDRFSARQFPNYSSELNVNALLLGDSALYLCASIIGLNKRGTDTQYFGPGTRLTVL.

This chain connects TRBV27 to TRBJ1-3; no clear D gene. CDR1 and CDR2 from the germline V gene are MNHEY and SMNVEV (reference sequence). The CDR3 contains 16 residues. With 4 bases removed from V and 5 bases from J, the gap between germline ends came to 18 bases. CDR3 region: CASSSRGASRRNTIYF. The CDR3 bases are TGTGCCAGCAGTTCAAGAGGAGCCTCTCGGAGAAACACCATATATTTT.

This clone appeared once. The V gene is TRBV6-1, the J gene TRBJ2-3; no definite D call. V lost 1 base and J 2 bases, leaving 13 bases between the germline ends. The CDR3 consists of 16 residues. Germline assignment: CDR1 MNHNS and CDR2 SASEGT. The CDR3 DNA reads as TGTGCCAGCAGTGAAGAGGACCTCCTTCCCACAGATACGCAGTATTTT. Translating it yields CASSEEDLLPTDTQYF.

This chain uses TRBV5-6 with TRBJ2-7, with a possible D match to TRBD1 (6 bases). Trimming took 2 bases from V and 0 from J, leaving 15 bases between them. Germline V gives CDR1 SGHDT, CDR2 YYEEEE. The length of the CDR3 is 16 residues. CDR3: CASSFPRTGRSYEQYF. In DNA form, the CDR3 reads TGTGCCAGCAGCTTTCCACGAACAGGGCGCTCCTACGAGCAGTACTTC.

The chain links TRBV29-1 to TRBJ1-1; tentative D call: TRBD1 (6 bases). The CDR3 extends over 13 amino acids. The germline gives CDR1 SQVTM, CDR2 ANQGSEA. The ends were cut back, 3 bases at V and 4 bases at J, with 12 bases in the middle. CDR3 in DNA: TGCAGCGTTGAGCGGGGGGCTGTCACTGAAGCTTTCTTT. This codes for CSVERGAVTEAFF.

This chain joins TRBV9 and TRBJ2-5; D might be TRBD2 (6 bases). The CDR3 loop spans 14 amino acids. Trimming stripped 3 bases from V and 3 bases from J, with 12 bases between. Germline-derived CDR1 and CDR2 are SGDLS and YYNGEE. The CDR3 DNA sequence: TGTGCCAGCAGCGGCCGGGACTCCAAAGAGACCCAGTACTTC. It yields the protein CASSGRDSKETQYF. The full variable domain, in which reference TRBV9 and TRBJ2-5 provide the parts outside the CDR3, is DSGVTQTPKHLITATGQRVTLRCSPRSGDLSVYWYQQSLDQGLQFLIQYYNGEERAKGNILERFSAQQFPDLHSELNLSSLELGDSALYFCASSGRDSKETQYFGPGTRLLVL.

This clone was detected only once. The chain combines TRBV6-6 with TRBJ2-3; TRBD2 aligns across 9 bases. This CDR3 comprises 14 residues. After removal of 7 bases from V and 5 bases from J, the junction contained 7 bases not matched to a gene. Germline V gene lookup returns CDR1 MNHNY and CDR2 SVGAGI (reference sequence). DNA for the CDR3: TGTGCCAGCAATCGCGGGGGGGCCAAAGATACGCAGTATTTT. Its protein is CASNRGGAKDTQYF.